The entry that follows covers one TCR beta chain sequence. This clonotype was picked up many times. This clone's antigen is unknown. Base qualities are not provided; no much larger clone lies one nucleotide away. This was a case-control study nested in a cohort of healthcare workers in London, UK, who had nasopharyngeal swab PCR tests and blood samples taken every week. Healthcare workers were recruited between 23 and 31 March 2020, during the week of the UK lockdown, and were followed weekly for up to roughly 15 weeks. V was cut back by 5 bases and J by 5 bases, leaving a gap of 15 bases between them. The CDR3 contains 14 residues, cysteine and phenylalanine counted. Of all the DNA, just the CDR3 is kept, 42 bases in frame from base 1. The source of the sample is a study of early T cells in non-severe SARS-CoV-2 infection listed by TCRdb under 2021. Study-wide context: Because TCR sequencing relied on bulk RNA taken from unsorted whole blood, pairing of alpha and beta chains was not possible. Results the study describes overall, beyond this receptor: Matching against VDJdb was skewed toward anti-spike CD8 responses, likely underestimated virus-specific expansions, and missed private and CD4 specificities.

The library came from 5' RACE. TCRdb records NextSeq 500 as the sequencer. To correct for sequencing error and PCR bias, the TCR library protocol tagged individual cDNA molecules with unique molecular identifiers. Both TCR alpha and beta chains were sequenced, and tight co-correlation was observed between alpha and beta sequence abundances in each sample. The original pipeline was this. Decombinator V4 was used to perform V gene, J gene and CDR3 annotation of TCR sequences. Expanded TCRs were defined as changing significantly between any two time points under a Poisson model with p below 0.0001. TCR abundances were normalised to the total number of TCRs sequenced in each sample and reported as counts per million. MAIT TCRs were defined by TRAV1-2 paired with TRAJ12, TRAJ20 or TRAJ33, and iNKT TCRs by TRAV10 paired with TRAJ18. VDJdb, accessed on 1 November 2021, was searched for TCRs annotated for CMV, EBV and SARS-CoV-2, and TCRs annotated for more than one antigen were excluded. TCRdb reworked the public reads: Q25 trimming with fastp, MiXCR clone assembly, productive beta chains retained. Rows matching on CDR3 protein sequence are summarized as one entry with the most common DNA and genes. The V and J calls were determined by TCRdb, not by the authors. This sample is represented by 80,000 to 95,000 distinct CDR3 sequences; roughly 14% of them were singletons. Of the sample, around 0.5% falls within the top ten clones.

The material sequenced was whole blood. The rearranged chain carries TRBV12-3 or TRBV12-4 and TRBJ1-1; possibly the D gene is TRBD1, per 5 matching bases. The receptor's source is an adult who was a healthcare worker with PCR-confirmed SARS-CoV-2 infection or an uninfected control (not recorded which). The CDR3 loop reads CASSRTSGRTEAFF. The DNA sequence reads TGTGCCAGCAGTAGGACCTCGGGGCGGACTGAAGCTTTCTTT.